These 19 T cell receptor beta chains were sequenced from one sample in a study of shared clonotypes between healthy human individuals. This table comes from immunoSEQ multiplex PCR, and its TCRdb copy is limited to in-frame clones, with some not included. The sample consists of around 200,000 clones, approximately 92% of them appearing once. Sequenced material: naive CD4+ T cells sorted from blood. This sample's subset: CD45RA+ positively selected. The receptors come from a woman aged 30 to 39 in good health.

The chain is built from TRBV27 and TRBJ2-5; 7 nucleotides line up with TRBD1. The J call is in doubt because the DNA end fits TRBJ2-7 better. The length of the CDR3 is 14 residues. Germline V gene sequence: CDR1 MNHEY, CDR2 SMNVEV (reference sequence). Here the CDR3 reads CASSLGTVPYEQYF. The CDR3 DNA reads TGTGCCAGCAGTCTCGGGACAGTTCCCTACGAGCAGTACTTC.

This sequence joins TRBV1 and TRBJ2-7; the table's D call TRBD2 went unverified against the DNA. TRBV1 is a listed pseudogene. The CDR3 contains 16 residues. The CDR3 nucleotides are TGCACCAGCAGCCCCCGGACTAGCGGGAGTGGTAACGAGCAGTACTTC. Protein sequence: CTSSPRTSGSGNEQYF.

The rearrangement joins TRBV6-6 to TRBJ2-7, with D possibly called TRBD1 or TRBD2 (6 bases each). Trimming pared 0 bases from V and 4 bases from J, leaving 13 bases between. From germline, CDR1 is MNHNY and CDR2 SVGAGI (reference sequence). The length of the CDR3 is 15 residues. The CDR3 region is CASSYSGGGSYEQYF. In nucleotides, the CDR3 is TGTGCCAGCAGTTACTCGGGGGGCGGTTCTTACGAGCAGTACTTC.

The sample holds one count of this clone. The gene calls are TRBV6-1 and TRBJ1-5; D is uncertain. The CDR3 extends over 14 amino acids. The germline V gene has CDR1 MNHNS and CDR2 SASEGT. Trimming took off 2 bases at V and 6 bases at J, with 11 bases between the two ends. The CDR3 DNA reads TGTGCCAGCAGTGAACTCTCCGCGAGTCAGCCCCAGCATTTT. It codes for CASSELSASQPQHF.

The chain recombines TRBV6-1 with TRBJ2-5; TRBD1 matches at 7 bases. J gave up 5 bases and V 4 bases, and 4 bases lay outside the gene matches. CDR3 length: 13 amino acids. The germline CDR1 and CDR2 sequences are MNHNS and SASEGT. The chain's CDR3 is CASSVDRWETQYF. CDR3 coding DNA: TGTGCCAGCAGTGTGGACAGGTGGGAGACCCAGTACTTC.

The V and J genes are TRBV11-2 and TRBJ1-2, with a tentative D call TRBD1 (5 bases). The CDR3 is 14 residues long. Germline V lookup: CDR1 SGHAT, CDR2 FQNNGV. Trimming took off 1 base at V and 5 bases at J, with 11 bases between the two ends. CDR3 sequence (DNA): TGTGCCAGCAGCTTAGCAGGGAATGAGTATGGCTACACCTTC. Its protein product is CASSLAGNEYGYTF.

The chain links TRBV28 to TRBJ2-1, with D perhaps TRBD2 (6 bases). The length of the CDR3 is 13 residues. CDR1 and CDR2 from the germline V gene are MDHEN and SYDVKM. Trimming removed 6 bases at V and 4 bases at J, with 10 bases between. CDR3 sequence (DNA): TGTGCCAGCAGCCCGGGGACTTACAATGAGCAGTTCTTC. It translates to CASSPGTYNEQFF.

V is TRBV2 and J is TRBJ2-3, with 7 bases aligning to TRBD2. Germline V gene lookup returns CDR1 SNHLY and CDR2 FYNNEI. The CDR3 consists of 15 residues. With V trimmed by 3 bases and J by 2 bases, 5 bases remained unmatched. CDR3 protein: CASSEGLAVTDTQYF. DNA of the CDR3: TGTGCCAGCAGTGAGGGTCTAGCGGTCACAGATACGCAGTATTTT.

The rearrangement links TRBV10-1 to TRBJ2-7; weak D call: TRBD2 (6 bases). Germline V CDR1 and CDR2: WNHNN, SYGVQD (reference sequence). The V end lost 6 bases, the J end lost 7 bases, and 10 bases lay between the germline ends. The CDR3 covers 11 residues. The CDR3 nucleotides read TGCGCCAGCAGCCTCGCGGGGGAGCAGTACTTC. Protein product: CASSLAGEQYF.

The rearrangement uses TRBV28 and TRBJ2-7; TRBD2 matches at 7 bases. V was pared by 7 bases and J by 5 bases, with 14 bases of the junction left unmatched. CDR1 MDHEN and CDR2 SYDVKM come from the germline V gene. The CDR3 consists of 15 residues. The CDR3 bases are TGTGCCAGCATAACCACCGGGGGGATTGACGACGAGCAGTACTTC. As protein: CASITTGGIDDEQYF.

This chain joins TRBV28 and TRBJ1-2, with 9 bases aligning to TRBD1. This CDR3 spans 14 amino acids. Germline loops: CDR1 MDHEN, CDR2 SYDVKM. The V gene end was trimmed by 7 bases and the J gene end by 6 bases; junction bases not matched to a gene: 9. CDR3 region: CASITGGNFHGYTF. In nucleotides, the CDR3 is TGTGCCAGCATAACAGGGGGCAATTTTCATGGCTACACCTTC.

This clone has just one count. The chain is built from TRBV10-3 and TRBJ1-2; 8 bases agree with TRBD1. The trim removed 10 bases at V and 2 bases at J, leaving 9 bases unmatched. This CDR3 has 14 amino acids. The germline CDR1 and CDR2 sequences are ENHRY and SYGVKD. Here the CDR3 DNA reads TGTGCCACCAGAAGACAGGGGACCAACTATGGCTACACCTTC. Translated: CATRRQGTNYGYTF.

The V gene is TRBV11-2, the J gene TRBJ2-3; 11 nucleotides match TRBD2. The CDR3 extends over 17 amino acids. Per germline, CDR1 SGHAT and CDR2 FQNNGV. After removal of 6 bases from V and 0 bases from J, the junction contained 8 bases not matched to a gene. CDR3 bases: TGTGCCAGCAGTCGACTAGCGGGGCTCTTAAGCACAGATACGCAGTATTTT. It yields the protein CASSRLAGLLSTDTQYF. Looking up the rest from reference TRBV11-2 and TRBJ2-3 gives the full variable domain: EAGVAQSPRYKIIEKRQSVAFWCNPISGHATLYWYQQILGQGPKLLIQFQNNGVVDDSQLPKDRFSAERLKGVDSTLKIQPAKLEDSAVYLCASSRLAGLLSTDTQYFGPGTRLTVL.

V usage is TRBV28 and J usage is TRBJ2-7; maybe TRBD2 (6 bases). Germline CDR1 is MDHEN and CDR2 is SYDVKM. This CDR3 has 16 amino acids. V was clipped by 5 bases and J by 5 bases, with 22 bases between them. CDR3 residues: CASSGGMGEVGNEQYF. The DNA for the CDR3 is TGTGCCAGCAGTGGGGGGATGGGGGAGGTGGGAAACGAGCAGTACTTC.

The chain is built from TRBV5-1 and TRBJ2-2; D is ambiguous. V was cut by 4 bases and J by 2 bases, with 9 bases left in between. Looked up from germline, CDR1 is SGHRS and CDR2 is YFSETQ. CDR3 size: 14 residues. The CDR3 DNA reads as TGCGCCAGCAGCCTGGACCATAACACCGGGGAGCTGTTTTTT. This translates into CASSLDHNTGELFF.

The V call is TRBV11-2, the J call TRBJ2-4, with a weak D call TRBD2 (7 bases). CDR1 and CDR2 from the germline V gene are SGHAT and FQNNGV. Trimming stripped 5 bases from V and 2 bases from J, with 16 bases between. CDR3 length equals 16 residues. The CDR3 is CASSTNLGGPKNIQYF. CDR3 DNA: TGTGCCAGCAGCACCAACCTCGGGGGGCCCAAAAACATTCAGTACTTC.

J is TRBJ2-7 and V is TRBV29-1; perhaps D is TRBD1 or TRBD2 (5 bases each). From germline, CDR1 is SQVTM and CDR2 ANQGSEA. This CDR3 has 12 residues. V was clipped by 5 bases and J by 4 bases, with 12 bases between them. Here the CDR3 DNA reads TGCAGCGTTCAGGGTGGGAGATACGAGCAGTACTTC. It is translated as CSVQGGRYEQYF.

V usage is TRBV4-1 and J usage is TRBJ2-7; D is possibly TRBD1 (6 bases). In germline, CDR1 is MGHRA, CDR2 YSYEKL. Trimming removed 5 bases from V and 3 bases from J, with 17 bases in between. CDR3 length equals 15 residues. CDR3 sequence: CASSSGTFGGYEQYF. DNA for the CDR3: TGCGCCAGCAGCTCCGGGACATTCGGCGGCTACGAGCAGTACTTC.

The CDR3 protein is CATTLNPGQQQETQYF. CDR3 nucleotides: TGTGCCACCACCTTAAATCCGGGACAGCAGCAAGAGACCCAGTACTTC. This chain connects TRBV19 to TRBJ2-5; 7 positions agree with TRBD1. Looked up from germline, CDR1 is LNHDA and CDR2 is SQIVND (reference sequence). J gave up 2 bases and V 10 bases, and 16 bases lay outside the gene matches. This CDR3 contains 16 residues.